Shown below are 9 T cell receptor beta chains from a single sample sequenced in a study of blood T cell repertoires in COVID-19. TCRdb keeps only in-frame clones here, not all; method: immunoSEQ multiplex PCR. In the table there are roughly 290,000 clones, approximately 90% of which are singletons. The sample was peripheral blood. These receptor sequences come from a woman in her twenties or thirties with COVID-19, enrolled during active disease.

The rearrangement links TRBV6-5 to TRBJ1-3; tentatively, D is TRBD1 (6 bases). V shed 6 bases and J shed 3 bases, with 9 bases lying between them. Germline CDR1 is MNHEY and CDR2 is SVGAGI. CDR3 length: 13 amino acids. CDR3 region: CASSTGNGNTIYF. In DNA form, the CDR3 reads TGTGCCAGCAGCACAGGGAATGGAAACACCATATATTTT.

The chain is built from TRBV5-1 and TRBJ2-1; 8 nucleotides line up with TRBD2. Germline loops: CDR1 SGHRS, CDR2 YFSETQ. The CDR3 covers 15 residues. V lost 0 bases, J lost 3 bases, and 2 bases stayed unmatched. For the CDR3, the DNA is TGCGCCAGCAGCTTGGATGGGACTAGCTACAATGAGCAGTTCTTC. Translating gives CASSLDGTSYNEQFF.

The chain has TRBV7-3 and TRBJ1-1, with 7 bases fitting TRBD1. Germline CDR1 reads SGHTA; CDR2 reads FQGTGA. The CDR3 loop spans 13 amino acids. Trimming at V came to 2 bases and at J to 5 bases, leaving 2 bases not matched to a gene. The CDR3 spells CASSLLQGTEAFF. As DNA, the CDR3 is TGTGCCAGCAGCTTATTACAGGGGACTGAAGCTTTCTTT.

DNA for the CDR3: TGTGCCAGTAGTATCCCGACACCCAATCAGCCCCAGCATTTT. Protein product: CASSIPTPNQPQHF. The rearrangement joins TRBV19 to TRBJ1-5; D ambiguous. Trimming took off 3 bases at V and 3 bases at J, with 9 bases between the two ends. In germline, CDR1 is LNHDA, CDR2 SQIVND (reference sequence). The CDR3 extends over 14 amino acids.

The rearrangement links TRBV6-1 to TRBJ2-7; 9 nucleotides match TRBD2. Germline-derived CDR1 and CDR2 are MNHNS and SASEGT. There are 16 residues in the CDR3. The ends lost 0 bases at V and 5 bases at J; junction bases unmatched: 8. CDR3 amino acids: CASSEARGGGPDEQYF. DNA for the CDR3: TGTGCCAGCAGTGAAGCGCGGGGGGGAGGGCCGGACGAGCAGTACTTC.

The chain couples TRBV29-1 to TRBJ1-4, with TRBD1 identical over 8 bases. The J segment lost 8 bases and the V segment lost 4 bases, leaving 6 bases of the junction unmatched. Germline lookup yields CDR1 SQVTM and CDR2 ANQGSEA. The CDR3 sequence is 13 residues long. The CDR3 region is CSVGARGLEKLFF. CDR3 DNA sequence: TGCAGCGTTGGTGCCAGGGGGCTCGAAAAACTGTTTTTT.

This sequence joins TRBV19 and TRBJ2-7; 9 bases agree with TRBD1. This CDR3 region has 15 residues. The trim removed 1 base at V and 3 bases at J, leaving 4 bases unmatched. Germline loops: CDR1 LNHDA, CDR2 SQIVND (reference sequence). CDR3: CASSIAGTGIYEQYF. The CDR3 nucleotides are TGTGCCAGTAGTATAGCCGGGACAGGGATCTACGAGCAGTACTTC.

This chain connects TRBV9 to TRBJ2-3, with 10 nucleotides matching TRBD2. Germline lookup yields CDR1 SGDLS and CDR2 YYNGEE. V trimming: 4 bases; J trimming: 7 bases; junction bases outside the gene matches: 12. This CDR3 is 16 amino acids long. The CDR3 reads CASSLGRTSGTYTQYF. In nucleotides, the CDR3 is TGTGCCAGCAGCCTCGGGCGGACTAGCGGAACCTATACGCAGTATTTT. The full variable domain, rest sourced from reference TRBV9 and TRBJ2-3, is DSGVTQTPKHLITATGQRVTLRCSPRSGDLSVYWYQQSLDQGLQFLIQYYNGEERAKGNILERFSAQQFPDLHSELNLSSLELGDSALYFCASSLGRTSGTYTQYFGPGTRLTVL.

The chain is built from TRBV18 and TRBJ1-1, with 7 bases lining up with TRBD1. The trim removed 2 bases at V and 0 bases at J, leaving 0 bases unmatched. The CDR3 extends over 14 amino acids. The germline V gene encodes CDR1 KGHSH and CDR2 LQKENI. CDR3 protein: CASSPTGVNTEAFF. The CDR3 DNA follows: TGTGCCAGCTCACCAACAGGGGTGAACACTGAAGCTTTCTTT.